This T cell receptor beta chain was documented in a study of blood T cells in healthy people across ages. Regarding the study as a whole: As age increased, TCR beta diversity per million T cells fell in a roughly linear fashion.

A second PCR of roughly 6 to 12 cycles used a sample-barcoded 5' primer and a J-beta primer mix. The authors tagged each cDNA molecule using a template-switch adaptor with 12 random nucleotides. TCRdb processed the 5' RACE reads anew with MiXCR; each CDR3 protein has one entry. Here the sample spans just under 900,000 distinct CDR3 sequences, around 28% being singletons. Germline V gives CDR1 SGHVS, CDR2 FNYEAQ. J lost 3 bases, V lost 5 bases, and 6 bases had no gene match. The CDR3 is made up of 15 amino acids. Each donor was a healthy Caucasian individual from Russia, aged about 6 to 90. PBMCs were isolated at a quantity of at least 6 million per sample. As concerns this clonotype: The antigen is undetermined.

The sequence derives from a woman aged 80 or over in good health. The J gene is TRBJ2-2, the V gene TRBV7-6, with 7 bases fitting TRBD2. The material sequenced was blood. The CDR3 nucleotides read TGTGCCAGCAGCCCAAGGGCGGGAGACACCGGGGAGCTGTTTTTT. This sequence encodes CASSPRAGDTGELFF.